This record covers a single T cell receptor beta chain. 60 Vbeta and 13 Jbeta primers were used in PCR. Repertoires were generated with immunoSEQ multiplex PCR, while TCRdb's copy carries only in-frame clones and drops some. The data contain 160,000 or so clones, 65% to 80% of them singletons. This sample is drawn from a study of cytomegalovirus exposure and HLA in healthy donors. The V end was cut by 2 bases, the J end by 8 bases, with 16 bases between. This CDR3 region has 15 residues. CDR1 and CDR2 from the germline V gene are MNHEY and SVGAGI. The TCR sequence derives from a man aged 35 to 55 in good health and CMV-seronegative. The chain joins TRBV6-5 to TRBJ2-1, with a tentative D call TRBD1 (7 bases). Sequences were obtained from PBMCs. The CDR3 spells CASSYRGTDLDEQFF. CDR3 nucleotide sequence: TGTGCCAGCAGTTACCGCGGGACAGATTTGGATGAGCAGTTCTTC.